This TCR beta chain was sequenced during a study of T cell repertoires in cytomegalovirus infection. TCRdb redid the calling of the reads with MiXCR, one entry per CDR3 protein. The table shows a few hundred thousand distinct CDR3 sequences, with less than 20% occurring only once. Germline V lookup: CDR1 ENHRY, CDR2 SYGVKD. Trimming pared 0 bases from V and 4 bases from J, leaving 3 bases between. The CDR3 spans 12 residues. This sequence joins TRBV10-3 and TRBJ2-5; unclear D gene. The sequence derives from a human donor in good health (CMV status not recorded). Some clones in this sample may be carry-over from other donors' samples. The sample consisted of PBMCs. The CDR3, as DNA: TGTGCCATCAGTGAGTCGCCAGAGACCCAGTACTTC. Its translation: CAISESPETQYF.